The 23 T cell receptor beta chains reported below all come from one sample, sequenced in a study of control samples from healthy donors and cancer patients. Method: immunoSEQ multiplex PCR; TCRdb's copy keeps in-frame clones and lacks some. Of 110,000 to 150,000 clones in the sample, about 94% were seen once. The source material was PBMCs. The receptors originated from a man in his 60s with colorectal cancer.

This chain links TRBV19 with TRBJ2-5; D is unclear. Germline V CDR1 and CDR2: LNHDA, SQIVND (reference sequence). The length of the CDR3 is 13 residues. V lost 5 bases and J 0 bases, leaving 7 bases between the germline ends. The CDR3 is CASSVNYQETQYF. The DNA for the CDR3 is TGTGCCAGTAGTGTAAACTACCAAGAGACCCAGTACTTC.

The chain has TRBV6-2 or TRBV6-3 and TRBJ1-1; D is perhaps TRBD1 (5 bases). There are 15 residues in the CDR3. Per germline, CDR1 MNHEY and CDR2 SVGEGT. Trimming shortened V by 5 bases and J by 1 base, and 14 bases separated the two germline ends. This CDR3 reads CASSPLGHPNTEAFF. In DNA, the CDR3 is TGTGCCAGCAGTCCCCTCGGACACCCGAACACTGAAGCTTTCTTT.

V and J are TRBV19 and TRBJ2-3; 9 bases fit TRBD1. Germline CDR1 LNHDA, CDR2 SQIVND (reference sequence). The junction had 3 bases not matched to a gene; V was cut back by 6 bases and J by 2 bases. CDR3 size: 14 residues. The CDR3 reads CASSGTGPTDTQYF. CDR3 DNA sequence: TGTGCCAGTAGCGGGACAGGGCCCACAGATACGCAGTATTTT. Full variable domain (rest looked up from reference TRBV19 and TRBJ2-3): DGGITQSPKYLFRKEGQNVTLSCEQNLNHDAMYWYRQDPGQGLRLIYYSQIVNDFQKGDIAEGYSVSREKKESFPLTVTSAQKNPTAFYLCASSGTGPTDTQYFGPGTRLTVL.

The chain joins TRBV11-2 to TRBJ2-2, with TRBD2 matching 8 bases. Germline V gene data show CDR1 as SGHAT and CDR2 as FQNNGV. CDR3 length equals 17 residues. Trimming at V came to 5 bases and at J to 2 bases, leaving 10 bases not matched to a gene. The CDR3 loop is CASSPHRGGPNTGELFF. The CDR3 DNA follows: TGTGCCAGCAGCCCCCACCGGGGGGGCCCAAACACCGGGGAGCTGTTTTTT. The variable domain in full, with the rest retrieved from reference TRBV11-2 and TRBJ2-2, is EAGVAQSPRYKIIEKRQSVAFWCNPISGHATLYWYQQILGQGPKLLIQFQNNGVVDDSQLPKDRFSAERLKGVDSTLKIQPAKLEDSAVYLCASSPHRGGPNTGELFFGEGSRLTVL.

The chain recombines TRBV11-3 with TRBJ2-1, with 7 bases identical to TRBD1. Germline V lookup: CDR1 SGHNT, CDR2 YENEEA. This CDR3 region has 14 residues. Losses at the gene ends were 1 base for V and 7 bases for J; bases not matched to a gene: 4. CDR3 loop: CASSLGQQGNEQFF. The DNA for the CDR3 is TGTGCCAGCAGCTTAGGGCAACAGGGGAATGAGCAGTTCTTC.

J is TRBJ2-5 and V is TRBV4-1; maybe TRBD2 (7 bases). CDR1 and CDR2 from the germline V gene are MGHRA and YSYEKL. The CDR3 totals 15 residues. Between the trimmed V and J ends, which lost 4 bases and 1 base, there was a span of 13 bases. CDR3 nucleotides: TGCGCCAGCAGCCGCTCGGGGGGCAGCCAAGAGACCCAGTACTTC. Its translation: CASSRSGGSQETQYF.

The chain has TRBV6-5 and TRBJ1-1; D is ambiguous. Trimming removed 8 bases at V and 0 bases at J, with 16 bases between. The CDR3 loop spans 15 amino acids. Germline V gene lookup returns CDR1 MNHEY and CDR2 SVGAGI. The CDR3 bases are TGTGCCAGCCAACCCTTCGACGGAATGAACACTGAAGCTTTCTTT. It specifies CASQPFDGMNTEAFF.

This rearrangement joins TRBV28 to TRBJ1-1; D not certain. With 3 bases removed from V and 3 bases from J, the gap between germline ends came to 5 bases. The length of the CDR3 is 12 residues. Germline V CDR1 and CDR2: MDHEN, SYDVKM. CDR3 sequence reads: CASSLSDTEAFF. For the CDR3, the DNA is TGTGCCAGCAGTTTGTCGGACACTGAAGCTTTCTTT.

V gene TRBV5-6 combines with J gene TRBJ1-5; 12 bases are shared with TRBD1. CDR1 SGHDT and CDR2 YYEEEE come from the germline V gene. The CDR3 contains 16 residues. The V segment lost 2 bases and the J segment 6 bases; nucleotides outside the gene matches: 6. CDR3 sequence reads: CASSLLGQGASQPQHF. CDR3 DNA sequence: TGTGCCAGCAGCTTATTGGGACAGGGGGCCTCTCAGCCCCAGCATTTT.

This sequence joins TRBV2 and TRBJ2-7; 7 bases are shared with TRBD2. Looked up from germline, CDR1 is SNHLY and CDR2 is FYNNEI. Trimming at V came to 0 bases and at J to 3 bases, leaving 8 bases not matched to a gene. This CDR3 is built from 16 residues. The CDR3 region is CASSEARASGDYEQYF. The DNA for the CDR3 is TGTGCCAGCAGTGAAGCGCGGGCTAGCGGAGACTACGAGCAGTACTTC.

V is TRBV7-2 and J is TRBJ2-7; D remains unclear. This CDR3 region has 14 residues. V lost 2 bases and J 0 bases, leaving 8 bases between the germline ends. Per the germline V gene, CDR1 is SGHTA and CDR2 is FQGNSA. CDR3 region: CASSLSQISYEQYF. The CDR3 DNA reads TGTGCCAGCAGCTTAAGCCAGATCTCCTACGAGCAGTACTTC. Combining the CDR3 with reference TRBV7-2 and TRBJ2-7 gives the whole variable domain GAGVSQSPSNKVTEKGKDVELRCDPISGHTALYWYRQSLGQGLEFLIYFQGNSAPDKSGLPSDRFSAERTGGSVSTLTIQRTQQEDSAVYLCASSLSQISYEQYFGPGTRLTVT.

The genes are TRBV7-9 and TRBJ1-1, with TRBD1 matching 9 bases. The J segment lost 4 bases and the V segment lost 5 bases, leaving 2 bases of the junction unmatched. Germline CDR1 reads SEHNR; CDR2 reads FQNEAQ (reference sequence). The CDR3 has 13 residues. CDR3 loop: CASSPQGATEAFF. In nucleotides, the CDR3 is TGTGCCAGCAGCCCACAGGGGGCCACTGAAGCTTTCTTT. The entire variable domain, with the rest obtained from reference TRBV7-9 and TRBJ1-1, is as follows: DTGVSQNPRHKITKRGQNVTFRCDPISEHNRLYWYRQTLGQGPEFLTYFQNEAQLEKSRLLSDRFSAERPKGSFSTLEIQRTEQGDSAMYLCASSPQGATEAFFGQGTRLTVV.

The gene calls are TRBV18 and TRBJ1-2, with D possibly matching TRBD1 (5 bases). CDR3 length: 14 residues. With 3 bases removed from V and 3 bases from J, the gap between germline ends came to 11 bases. Germline-derived CDR1 and CDR2 are KGHSH and LQKENI. The CDR3 DNA reads as TGTGCCAGCTCACCTTCTGAAGGGGACTATGGCTACACCTTC. Protein product: CASSPSEGDYGYTF. Variable domain in full (rest from reference TRBV18 and TRBJ1-2): NAGVMQNPRHLVRRRGQEARLRCSPMKGHSHVYWYRQLPEEGLKFMVYLQKENIIDESGMPKERFSAEFPKEGPSILRIQQVVRGDSAAYFCASSPSEGDYGYTFGSGTRLTVV.

The chain couples TRBV29-1 to TRBJ1-1, with D tentatively TRBD1 (6 bases). The CDR3 sequence is 12 residues long. The V gene lost 7 bases and the J gene lost 5 bases, with 14 bases spanning the gap. Per germline, CDR1 SQVTM and CDR2 ANQGSEA. CDR3 region: CSAYKGGTEAFF. The CDR3 region has the DNA TGCAGCGCTTATAAAGGGGGGACTGAAGCTTTCTTT.

This chain connects TRBV18 to TRBJ1-1, with D possibly TRBD1 on 5 matching bases. Germline-derived CDR1 and CDR2 are KGHSH and LQKENI. CDR3 size: 16 residues. Trimming shortened V by 1 base and J by 1 base, and 13 bases separated the two germline ends. CDR3 loop: CASSPLGAGGNTEAFF. In nucleotides, the CDR3 is TGTGCCAGCTCACCACTTGGGGCGGGGGGGAACACTGAAGCTTTCTTT.

The gene calls are TRBV6-5 and TRBJ2-7; the D call may be TRBD1 or TRBD2 (5 bases each). Germline CDR1 reads MNHEY; CDR2 reads SVGAGI. CDR3 size: 14 residues. Trimming took 2 bases from V and 3 from J, leaving 11 bases between them. The CDR3 nucleotides read TGTGCCAGCAGTTACGATCGGGACGGCTACGAGCAGTACTTC. Residues: CASSYDRDGYEQYF.

This clone was counted once. This chain's CDR3 is CATSDTGQTSGANVLTF. The CDR3 region has the DNA TGTGCCACCAGTGATACTGGACAGACCTCTGGGGCCAACGTCCTGACTTTC. V usage is TRBV24-1 and J usage is TRBJ2-6; D perhaps matches TRBD1 (6 bases). V was pared by 3 bases and J by 0 bases, with 11 bases between. The CDR3 is 17 amino acids. CDR1 is KGHDR and CDR2 is SFDVKD in the germline V gene.

This chain links TRBV7-2 with TRBJ2-4, with D unclear. Between the trimmed V and J ends, which lost 1 base and 2 bases, there was a span of 12 bases. In germline, CDR1 is SGHTA, CDR2 FQGNSA. This CDR3 spans 16 amino acids. The CDR3: CASSLDPRMTKNIQYF. The CDR3 region has the DNA TGTGCCAGCAGCTTAGACCCCCGGATGACCAAAAACATTCAGTACTTC. The full variable domain, in which reference TRBV7-2 and TRBJ2-4 provide the parts outside the CDR3, is GAGVSQSPSNKVTEKGKDVELRCDPISGHTALYWYRQSLGQGLEFLIYFQGNSAPDKSGLPSDRFSAERTGGSVSTLTIQRTQQEDSAVYLCASSLDPRMTKNIQYFGAGTRLSVL.

The rearrangement links TRBV5-1 to TRBJ1-3; D ambiguous. In germline, CDR1 is SGHRS, CDR2 YFSETQ. The CDR3 runs 16 residues. V was shortened by 4 bases and J by 1 base, with 15 bases between the two germline ends. The CDR3 loop is CASSRTGSSSGNTIYF. The CDR3 bases are TGCGCCAGCAGCCGGACTGGGAGTTCTTCTGGAAACACCATATATTTT.

The rearrangement uses TRBV6-4 and TRBJ2-3, with 7 nucleotides matching TRBD2. Germline CDR1 is MRHNA and CDR2 is SNTAGT. With V trimmed by 3 bases and J by 1 base, 4 bases remained unmatched. This CDR3 is built from 15 residues. This CDR3 is CASSETGGRTDTQYF. The DNA for the CDR3 is TGTGCCAGCAGTGAAACGGGGGGTCGCACAGATACGCAGTATTTT.

V usage is TRBV10-3 and J usage is TRBJ1-2, with TRBD1 identical over 7 bases. Germline V lookup: CDR1 ENHRY, CDR2 SYGVKD. J gave up 1 base and V 7 bases, and 3 bases lay outside the gene matches. CDR3 length: 13 residues. The CDR3 sequence: CAIKQGYNYGYTF. The CDR3 DNA sequence: TGTGCCATCAAACAGGGGTATAACTATGGCTACACCTTC.

The genes are TRBV6-6 and TRBJ2-3, with a possible D match to TRBD2 (5 bases). Germline CDR1 is MNHNY and CDR2 is SVGAGI (reference sequence). The CDR3 extends over 16 amino acids. V lost 3 bases and J 6 bases, leaving 19 bases between the germline ends. The CDR3 coding sequence is TGTGCCAGCAGTTATCGTTCAGCCCTCTCGGGGGATACGCAGTATTTT. Protein: CASSYRSALSGDTQYF.

This clone has a handful of counts. This chain uses TRBV2 with TRBJ1-1; 10 bases align to TRBD1. The trim removed 6 bases at V and 12 bases at J, leaving 16 bases unmatched. This CDR3 comprises 15 residues. CDR1 and CDR2 from the germline V gene are SNHLY and FYNNEI. The CDR3 loop is CASRTRGTGDGLSFF. CDR3 in DNA: TGTGCCAGCAGGACCCGCGGGACAGGGGACGGTTTGTCTTTCTTT.